The next 32 T cell receptor beta chains were all read from a single sample in a study of human T cells and chemical hapten exposure. TCRdb used MiXCR to reprocess the RACE reads, holding one entry per CDR3 protein. In the table there are fewer than 95,000 distinct CDR3 sequences, 8% to 11% of which are singletons. Time point in this sample: patch test 1, 2 weeks after DPC sensitization. Treatment described: therapeutic diphenylcyclopropenone sensitization with weekly scalp DPC. The sequences come from whole blood, collected in connection with sensitization to the hapten diphenylcyclopropenone (DPC). The receptors shown here come from a man aged 35-49 years with alopecia areata. Some clones in this sample may be carry-over from other donors' samples.

This clonotype was picked up a small number of times. The chain joins TRBV2 to TRBJ1-1; 7 bases line up with TRBD1. Trimming removed 6 bases from V and 2 bases from J; junction bases left unmatched: 6. The CDR3 consists of 14 residues. CDR1 is SNHLY, CDR2 FYNNEI, per germline. As DNA, the CDR3 is TGTGCCAGCAGAGTACAGGGGTTTAACACTGAAGCTTTCTTT. It encodes CASRVQGFNTEAFF. The full variable domain, in which reference TRBV2 and TRBJ1-1 provide the parts outside the CDR3, is EPEVTQTPSHQVTQMGQEVILRCVPISNHLYFYWYRQILGQKVEFLVSFYNNEISEKSEIFDDQFSVERPDGSNFTLKIRSTKLEDSAMYFCASRVQGFNTEAFFGQGTRLTVV.

A few counts support this clonotype. V and J are TRBV6-6 and TRBJ2-3; D could derive from TRBD1 or TRBD2 (6 bases each). Germline V lookup: CDR1 MNHNY, CDR2 SVGAGI (reference sequence). The CDR3 covers 16 residues. Between the trimmed V and J ends, which lost 4 bases and 5 bases, there was a span of 19 bases. The CDR3 loop reads CASSSTSGGQGDTQYF. The CDR3 nucleotides are TGTGCCAGCAGTTCAACCAGTGGGGGGCAGGGAGATACGCAGTATTTT.

The chain combines TRBV24-1 with TRBJ2-2, with D perhaps matching TRBD1 (5 bases). The CDR3 is 16 residues long. The ends were cut back, 1 base at V and 1 base at J, with 9 bases in the middle. From germline, CDR1 is KGHDR and CDR2 SFDVKD. The CDR3 loop is CATSDFGRENTGELFF. CDR3 DNA: TGTGCCACCAGTGATTTCGGCAGGGAGAACACCGGGGAGCTGTTTTTT.

The chain couples TRBV10-3 to TRBJ2-7; 13 bases agree with TRBD2. Germline V gene sequence: CDR1 ENHRY, CDR2 SYGVKD. V was pared by 6 bases and J by 6 bases, with 8 bases of the junction left unmatched. There are 15 residues in the CDR3. The CDR3 here is CAISDRTSGSREQYV. CDR3 coding DNA: TGTGCCATCAGCGATAGGACTAGCGGGAGTCGCGAGCAGTACGTC.

This chain uses TRBV6-5 with TRBJ2-4; D might be TRBD2 (5 bases). CDR3 length: 15 residues. The V end was cut by 4 bases, the J end by 0 bases, with 10 bases between. The germline V gene encodes CDR1 MNHEY and CDR2 SVGAGI. Here the CDR3 reads CASSSAGLAKNIQYF. The CDR3 bases are TGTGCCAGCAGTTCGGCGGGCCTAGCCAAAAACATTCAGTACTTC.

This clonotype was seen a handful of times. V is TRBV12-2 and J is TRBJ2-7; TRBD1, the D gene given by the table, was not confirmed from the DNA. TRBV12-2 is a listed pseudogene. The CDR3 consists of 13 residues. The CDR3 region is CASRLGIAHEQYV. The DNA of the CDR3 is TGTGCAAGTCGCTTAGGTATCGCCCACGAGCAGTACGTC.

This clonotype came up many times. The chain employs TRBV28 and TRBJ1-4; TRBD1 matches 10 bases. The trim removed 3 bases at V and 10 bases at J, leaving 5 bases unmatched. This CDR3 has 14 amino acids. Germline V gene lookup returns CDR1 MDHEN and CDR2 SYDVKM. CDR3 residues: CASSFGTGVGKLFF. In DNA, the CDR3 is TGTGCCAGCAGTTTTGGGACAGGGGTCGGAAAACTGTTTTTT.

The CDR3, as DNA: TGTGCCAGCATATCTCCAGCCAATGAGCAGTTCTTC. This gives the protein CASISPANEQFF. The chain is built from TRBV6-1 and TRBJ2-1, with D hard to call. V lost 7 bases and J 6 bases, leaving 10 bases between the germline ends. CDR1 MNHNS and CDR2 SASEGT come from the germline V gene. This CDR3 comprises 12 residues.

J is TRBJ1-3 and V is TRBV18; TRBD1 is a possible D gene (6 bases). CDR3 size: 15 residues. V lost 3 bases to trimming and J lost 4 bases, with 13 bases between them. CDR1 and CDR2 (germline): KGHSH, LQKENI. CDR3: CASSPGQLAGNTIYF. The CDR3 nucleotides read TGTGCCAGCTCACCCGGACAGCTCGCGGGAAACACCATATATTTT.

This clonotype was seen a few times. The CDR3 loop reads CASRRTSGASYNEQFF. CDR3 nucleotide sequence: TGTGCCAGCAGGAGGACTAGCGGGGCCTCCTACAATGAGCAGTTCTTC. The chain joins TRBV12-3 or TRBV12-4 to TRBJ2-1; TRBD2 agrees at 12 bases. The CDR3 is made up of 16 amino acids. V gave up 6 bases and J gave up 0 bases; unmatched junction bases: 3.

This clonotype was recorded a few times. CDR3: CSVRAGASTDTQYF. In DNA form, the CDR3 reads TGCAGCGTTCGGGCGGGGGCTAGCACAGATACGCAGTATTTT. The rearrangement links TRBV29-1 to TRBJ2-3; tentative D call: TRBD2 (7 bases). V was shortened by 5 bases and J by 0 bases, with 12 bases between the two germline ends. The length of the CDR3 is 14 residues. Germline-derived CDR1 and CDR2 are SQVTM and ANQGSEA.

The chain links TRBV30 to TRBJ1-5; D is ambiguous. The CDR3 consists of 14 residues. Germline CDR1 GTSNPN, CDR2 SVGIG (reference sequence). V lost 0 bases, J lost 4 bases, and 10 bases lay in between. CDR3 amino acids: CAWSVGIGNQPQHF. CDR3 nucleotides: TGTGCCTGGAGTGTTGGGATAGGAAATCAGCCCCAGCATTTT.

This clonotype was found many times. The V call is TRBV5-4, the J call TRBJ1-1, with unresolved D. The CDR3 has 12 residues. The V and J ends lost 5 bases and 1 base respectively, with 6 bases between them. CDR1 is SGHNT and CDR2 is YYREEE in the germline V gene (reference sequence). CDR3 loop: CASSPRNTEAFF. CDR3 in DNA: TGTGCCAGCAGTCCCAGGAACACTGAAGCTTTCTTT.

This clonotype has ten or more counts. The V gene is TRBV12-3 or TRBV12-4, the J gene TRBJ1-1; tentative D call: TRBD1 (6 bases). V shed 1 base and J shed 1 base, with 13 bases lying between them. CDR3 length equals 16 residues. The CDR3 DNA follows: TGTGCCAGCAGTTTAGGGAGGTCAGGGGAGAACACTGAAGCTTTCTTT. Its protein is CASSLGRSGENTEAFF.

This clonotype was detected once. V and J are TRBV10-3 and TRBJ2-7; TRBD1 might be the D (6 bases). Per the germline V gene, CDR1 is ENHRY and CDR2 is SYGVKD. V was trimmed by 2 bases and J by 2 bases, leaving 7 bases between them. This CDR3 comprises 13 residues. The CDR3 DNA is TGTGCCATCAGTGAGACAGGGACCTACGAGCAGTACTTC. This gives the protein CAISETGTYEQYF.

The genes are TRBV4-1 and TRBJ2-7; 11 bases map to TRBD2. Germline V gene sequence: CDR1 MGHRA, CDR2 YSYEKL. This CDR3 is 19 amino acids long. Unmatched junction bases numbered 13, after V lost 3 bases and J lost 0 bases. In DNA form, the CDR3 reads TGCGCCAGCAGCCAGGCCGGATTAGCGGGAGGGCCTTTCTCCTACGAGCAGTACGTC. The encoded protein is CASSQAGLAGGPFSYEQYV.

The chain is built from TRBV3-1 and TRBJ2-3, with 8 bases lining up with TRBD2. Germline lookup yields CDR1 LGHDT and CDR2 YNNKEL (reference sequence). Trimming took 4 bases from V and 4 from J; bases not matched to a gene: 7. This CDR3 has 15 amino acids. The CDR3 coding sequence is TGTGCCAGCAGCCTGACTAGCGCCGACTCAGATACGCAGTATTTT. Translation gives CASSLTSADSDTQYF.

This clonotype has a count of ten or more. The chain links TRBV29-1 to TRBJ1-5; tentatively, D is TRBD1 (5 bases). The germline V gene has CDR1 SQVTM and CDR2 ANQGSEA. Trimming removed 4 bases from V and 7 bases from J, with 8 bases in between. The CDR3 runs 11 residues. This chain's CDR3 is CSVGDDQPQHF. DNA of the CDR3: TGCAGCGTTGGGGACGACCAGCCCCAGCATTTT.

Only a few counts were recorded for this clonotype. The rearrangement joins TRBV12-3 or TRBV12-4 to TRBJ1-2; the D is unclear. The CDR3 is 14 amino acids. Trimming left V 5 bases short and J 8 bases short, with 18 bases between. Written as DNA, the CDR3 is TGTGCCAGCAGTCCTTCCGGGTCAAGCTCAGGCTACACCTTC. As protein: CASSPSGSSSGYTF.

This clonotype was picked up a small number of times. This chain links TRBV6-5 with TRBJ2-6; D may be TRBD2 (6 bases). The V end was cut by 5 bases, the J end by 0 bases, with 17 bases between. Germline V gives CDR1 MNHEY, CDR2 SVGAGI. The CDR3 is made up of 18 amino acids. CDR3 nucleotide sequence: TGTGCCAGCAGTCCCGCCGGGGGAGGCAGCTCTGGGGCCAACGTCCTGACTTTC. This encodes CASSPAGGGSSGANVLTF.

There are a few counts of this clonotype. The chain couples TRBV7-9 to TRBJ2-5, with 7 positions matching TRBD2. Losses at the gene ends were 5 bases for V and 7 bases for J; bases not matched to a gene: 10. Germline CDR1 and CDR2: SEHNR and FQNEAQ (reference sequence). The CDR3 loop spans 14 amino acids. CDR3 sequence reads: CASSPREVQWTQYF. The CDR3 nucleotides are TGTGCCAGCAGCCCCCGGGAGGTACAGTGGACCCAGTACTTC.

The chain carries TRBV9 and TRBJ2-3; D is unresolved. CDR1 is SGDLS, CDR2 YYNGEE, per germline. This CDR3 comprises 14 residues. V was cut by 2 bases and J by 2 bases, with 9 bases left in between. This CDR3 reads CASSVQFPTDTQYF. DNA for the CDR3: TGTGCCAGCAGCGTGCAGTTCCCCACAGATACGCAGTATTTT.

This clonotype was seen more than once but under ten times. The V gene is TRBV21-1, the J gene TRBJ2-2; the table's TRBD1 call for D was not verified on the DNA. TRBV21-1 counts as a pseudogene. This CDR3 region has 15 residues. In nucleotides, the CDR3 is TGTGCCAGCAGCAACGGACACTGGAACACCGGGGAGTTGTTTTTT. Its protein product is CASSNGHWNTGELFF.

In this sample, this clonotype turned up many times. This sequence joins TRBV28 and TRBJ1-1, with D perhaps TRBD1 (5 bases). Trimming shortened V by 5 bases and J by 0 bases, and 10 bases separated the two germline ends. CDR1 is MDHEN and CDR2 is SYDVKM in the germline V gene. The CDR3 length is 14 residues. DNA of the CDR3: TGTGCCAGCAGTCCCGGGACGGTGAACACTGAAGCTTTCTTT. This gives the protein CASSPGTVNTEAFF.

The chain carries TRBV27 and TRBJ2-1; D is ambiguous. Germline V gene lookup returns CDR1 MNHEY and CDR2 SMNVEV (reference sequence). The CDR3 covers 15 residues. V was clipped by 6 bases and J by 5 bases, with 17 bases between them. The DNA for the CDR3 is TGTGCCAGCAGCTTCGGACCCAGGCTCAACAATGAGCAGTTCTTC. This sequence encodes CASSFGPRLNNEQFF.

This rearrangement joins TRBV6-2 or TRBV6-3 to TRBJ1-2; tentative D call: TRBD1 (5 bases). The CDR3 is made up of 14 amino acids. Germline V gene data show CDR1 as MNHEY and CDR2 as SVGEGT. V was cut by 7 bases and J by 4 bases, with 16 bases left in between. The DNA of the CDR3 is TGTGCCAGCACAAAGGACGGGACCTCCTATGGCTACACCTTC. Encoded protein: CASTKDGTSYGYTF.

This clonotype was counted a few times. This chain links TRBV9 with TRBJ2-1; 9 nucleotides agree with TRBD2. After removal of 0 bases from V and 8 bases from J, the junction contained 6 bases not matched to a gene. The CDR3 loop spans 15 amino acids. Germline lookup yields CDR1 SGDLS and CDR2 YYNGEE. In DNA form, the CDR3 reads TGTGCCAGCAGCGTAGTTGCGGGAGGGTTTGATGAGCAGTTCTTC. Translation gives CASSVVAGGFDEQFF.

This clonotype showed up many times. The V gene is TRBV6-2 or TRBV6-3, the J gene TRBJ1-2; 10 nucleotides align to TRBD1. The CDR3 sequence is 15 residues long. The germline V gene has CDR1 MNHEY and CDR2 SVGEGT. V lost 4 bases, J lost 2 bases, and 4 bases stayed unmatched. In DNA form, the CDR3 reads TGTGCCAGCAGTTCTCCGACAGGGGGCAACTATGGCTACACCTTC. This codes for CASSSPTGGNYGYTF.

The rearrangement uses TRBV19 and TRBJ2-5; D could derive from TRBD1 or TRBD2 (5 bases each). The CDR3 sequence is 14 residues long. Germline V gives CDR1 LNHDA, CDR2 SQIVND (reference sequence). Trimming removed 7 bases from V and 1 base from J, with 13 bases in between. This CDR3 reads CASTLRGGQETQYF. CDR3 bases: TGTGCCAGTACCCTCCGGGGCGGCCAAGAGACCCAGTACTTC.

In this sample, this clonotype turned up a few times. The gene calls are TRBV19 and TRBJ2-3, with 11 nucleotides matching TRBD2. Trimming removed 1 base from V and 2 bases from J; junction bases left unmatched: 2. In germline, CDR1 is LNHDA, CDR2 SQIVND (reference sequence). CDR3 length equals 16 residues. The CDR3 region has the DNA TGTGCCAGTAGTATAGCTAGCGGGAGGACCACAGATACGCAGTATTTT. This gives the protein CASSIASGRTTDTQYF. The whole variable domain, remainder taken from reference TRBV19 and TRBJ2-3, is DGGITQSPKYLFRKEGQNVTLSCEQNLNHDAMYWYRQDPGQGLRLIYYSQIVNDFQKGDIAEGYSVSREKKESFPLTVTSAQKNPTAFYLCASSIASGRTTDTQYFGPGTRLTVL.

The J gene is TRBJ2-1, the V gene TRBV7-9, with TRBD2 identical over 7 bases. The CDR3 is made up of 19 amino acids. V dropped 5 bases and J dropped 0; count of bases not matched to a gene: 16. CDR1 is SEHNR and CDR2 is FQNEAQ in the germline V gene (reference sequence). CDR3 sequence: CASSPPPLVAGSSYNEQFF. The CDR3, as DNA: TGTGCCAGCAGCCCACCTCCCTTGGTAGCGGGCAGCTCCTACAATGAGCAGTTCTTC.

V is TRBV14 and J is TRBJ2-3; either TRBD1 or TRBD2 may fit D (5 bases each). V was trimmed by 6 bases and J by 4 bases, leaving 17 bases between them. Germline V lookup: CDR1 SGHDN, CDR2 FVKESK. This CDR3 has 15 amino acids. CDR3 amino acids: CASSQQATGADTQYF. The DNA for the CDR3 is TGTGCCAGCAGTCAACAGGCCACCGGGGCAGATACGCAGTATTTT.